This is a list of T cell receptor beta chains from one sample in a study of graft-versus-host responses after intestinal transplantation. Their antigen targets remain unknown. Method: immunoSEQ multiplex PCR; TCRdb's copy keeps in-frame clones and lacks some. The sample shows some 100,000 clones, 90% to 95% of them seen only once. The sequencing here drew on unstimulated CD8+ T cells sorted from spleen or lymph node cells, taken before transplant. These receptors all stem from a human donor who was the organ donor for an intestinal transplant. Both conserved end residues are part of each CDR3. A D gene is named only where the DNA matches it firmly.

D	J	V	DNA	CDR3
-	TRBJ2-3	TRBV7-3	TGTGCCAGCAGCTGGGGGCCCTCATCGTACACAGATACGCAGTATTTT	CASSWGPSSYTDTQYF
-	TRBJ2-2	TRBV4-1	TGCGCCAGCAGCCTAGTGAACACCGGGGAGCTGTTTTTT	CASSLVNTGELFF
TRBD1	TRBJ1-2	TRBV5-1	TGCGCCAGCAGCTTGCCCGGACAGGCTAACTTTGCTAACTATGGCTACACCTTC	CASSLPGQANFANYGYTF
-	TRBJ1-1	TRBV7-9	TGTGCCAGCAGCTTAATCGGCACTGAAGCTTTCTTT	CASSLIGTEAFF
TRBD1	TRBJ2-3	TRBV29-1	TGCAGCGCTGCGATACAGGGGCCTAGCACAGATACGCAGTATTTT	CSAAIQGPSTDTQYF
TRBD1	TRBJ2-2	TRBV27	TGTGCCAGCAGTTCCCCGGGACAGTTGAACACCGGGGAGCTGTTTTTT	CASSSPGQLNTGELFF
-	TRBJ1-5	TRBV5-1	TGCGCCAGCAGTTCAGGGTTGGGTCAGCCCCAGCATTTT	CASSSGLGQPQHF
TRBD2	TRBJ2-5	TRBV2	TGTGCCAGCAGTGAAGTGGTAGCGGGGGGAGAGACCCAGTACTTC	CASSEVVAGGETQYF
TRBD1	TRBJ2-5	TRBV14	TGTGCCAGCAGCTCCCGGACAGGGGGCATGGAGACCCAGTACTTC	CASSSRTGGMETQYF
-	TRBJ1-1	TRBV11-2	TGTGCCAGCAGTTTATTGAGGGAGGCTTTCTTT	CASSLLREAFF
-	TRBJ1-1	TRBV27	TGCGCCATTTCGGCAGGGAAGAACACTGAAGCTTTCTTT	CAISAGKNTEAFF